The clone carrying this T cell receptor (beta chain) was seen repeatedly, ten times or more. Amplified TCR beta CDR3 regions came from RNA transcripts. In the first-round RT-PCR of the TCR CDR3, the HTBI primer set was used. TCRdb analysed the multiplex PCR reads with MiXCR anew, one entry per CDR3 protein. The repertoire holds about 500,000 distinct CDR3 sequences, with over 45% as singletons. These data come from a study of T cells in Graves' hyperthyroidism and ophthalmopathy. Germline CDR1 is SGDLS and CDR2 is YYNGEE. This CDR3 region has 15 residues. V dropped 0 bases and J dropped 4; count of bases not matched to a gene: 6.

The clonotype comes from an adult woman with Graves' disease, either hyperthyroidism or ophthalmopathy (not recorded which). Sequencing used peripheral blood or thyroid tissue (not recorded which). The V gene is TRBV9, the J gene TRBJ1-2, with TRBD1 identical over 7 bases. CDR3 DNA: TGTGCCAGCAGCGTAGAACAGGGGCGGACCTATGGCTACACCTTC. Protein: CASSVEQGRTYGYTF.